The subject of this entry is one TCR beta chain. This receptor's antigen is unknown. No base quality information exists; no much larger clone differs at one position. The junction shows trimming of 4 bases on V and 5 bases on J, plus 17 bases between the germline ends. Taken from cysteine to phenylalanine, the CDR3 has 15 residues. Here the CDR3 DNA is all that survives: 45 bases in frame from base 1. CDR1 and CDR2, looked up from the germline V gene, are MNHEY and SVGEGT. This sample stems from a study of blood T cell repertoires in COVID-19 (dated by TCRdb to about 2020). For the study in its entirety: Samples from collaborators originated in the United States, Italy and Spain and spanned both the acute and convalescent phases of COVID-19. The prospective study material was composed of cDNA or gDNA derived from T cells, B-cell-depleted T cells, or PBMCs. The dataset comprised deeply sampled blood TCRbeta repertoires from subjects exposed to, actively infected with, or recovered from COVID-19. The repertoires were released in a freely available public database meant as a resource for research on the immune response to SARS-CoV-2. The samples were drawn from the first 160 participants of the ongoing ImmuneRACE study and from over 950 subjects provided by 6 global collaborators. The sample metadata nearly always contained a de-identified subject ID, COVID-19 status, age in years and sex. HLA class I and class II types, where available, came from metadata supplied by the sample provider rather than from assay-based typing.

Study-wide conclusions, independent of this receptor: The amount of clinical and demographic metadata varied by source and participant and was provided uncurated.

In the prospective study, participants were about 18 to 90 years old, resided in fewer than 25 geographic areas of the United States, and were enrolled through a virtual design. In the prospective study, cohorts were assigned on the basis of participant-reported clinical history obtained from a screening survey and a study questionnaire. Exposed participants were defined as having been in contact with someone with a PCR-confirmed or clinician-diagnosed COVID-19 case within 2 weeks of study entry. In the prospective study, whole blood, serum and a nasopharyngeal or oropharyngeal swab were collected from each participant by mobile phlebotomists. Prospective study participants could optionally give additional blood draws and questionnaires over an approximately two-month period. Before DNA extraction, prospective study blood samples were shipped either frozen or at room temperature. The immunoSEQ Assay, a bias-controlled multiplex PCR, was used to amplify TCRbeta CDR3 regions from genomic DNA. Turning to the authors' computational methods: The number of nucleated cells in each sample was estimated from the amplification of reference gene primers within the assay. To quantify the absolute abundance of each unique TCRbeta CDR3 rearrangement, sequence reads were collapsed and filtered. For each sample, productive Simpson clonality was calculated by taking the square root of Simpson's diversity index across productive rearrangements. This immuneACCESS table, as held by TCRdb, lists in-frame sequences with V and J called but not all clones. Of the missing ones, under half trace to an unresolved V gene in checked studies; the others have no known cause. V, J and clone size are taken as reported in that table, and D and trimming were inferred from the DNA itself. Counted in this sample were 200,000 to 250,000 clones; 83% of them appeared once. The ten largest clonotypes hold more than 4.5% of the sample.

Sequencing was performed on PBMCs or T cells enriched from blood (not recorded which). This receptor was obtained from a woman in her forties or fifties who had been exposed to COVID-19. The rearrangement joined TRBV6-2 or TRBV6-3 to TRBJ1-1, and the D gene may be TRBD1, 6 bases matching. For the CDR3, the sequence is CASSSGTYRVTEAFF. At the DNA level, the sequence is TGTGCCAGCAGTTCCGGAACCTACAGGGTGACTGAAGCTTTCTTT.